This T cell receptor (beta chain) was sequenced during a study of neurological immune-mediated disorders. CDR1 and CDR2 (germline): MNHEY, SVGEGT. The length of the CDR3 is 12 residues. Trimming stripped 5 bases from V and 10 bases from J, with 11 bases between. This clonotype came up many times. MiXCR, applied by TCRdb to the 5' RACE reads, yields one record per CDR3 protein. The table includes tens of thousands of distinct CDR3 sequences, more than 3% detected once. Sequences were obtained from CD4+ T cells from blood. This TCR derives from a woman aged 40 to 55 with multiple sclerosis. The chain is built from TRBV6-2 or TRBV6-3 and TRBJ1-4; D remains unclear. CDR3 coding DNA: TGTGCCAGCAGTGACCGTGTTGCAAAACTGTTTTTT. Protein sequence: CASSDRVAKLFF.